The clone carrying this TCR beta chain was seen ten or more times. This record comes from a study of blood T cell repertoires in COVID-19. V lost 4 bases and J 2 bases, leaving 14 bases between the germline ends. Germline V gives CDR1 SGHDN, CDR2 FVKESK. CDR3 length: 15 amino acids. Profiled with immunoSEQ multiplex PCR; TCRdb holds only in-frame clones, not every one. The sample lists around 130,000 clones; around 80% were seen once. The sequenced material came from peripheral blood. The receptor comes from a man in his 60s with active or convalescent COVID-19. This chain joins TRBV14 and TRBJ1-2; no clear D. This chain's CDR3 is CASSLREGWNYGYTF. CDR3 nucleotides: TGTGCCAGCAGCCTCCGAGAGGGCTGGAACTATGGCTACACCTTC.